The 5 T cell receptor beta chains below were found in one sample sequenced in a study of regulatory T cells in long-lasting Graves disease. CDR3-region Arm-PCR and iRepertoire HTBI primers produced the TCR beta libraries. TCRdb used MiXCR to reprocess the multiplex PCR reads, holding one entry per CDR3 protein. The repertoire includes under 500,000 distinct CDR3 sequences, 16% of them detected once, and approximately 12% sits in the top ten. Sample time point: newly diagnosed GD, antithyroid drugs for less than 3 months. Construction of the TCR library relied on RNA isolated from PBMCs. The data were also submitted as part of a second study, on T cells in Graves' hyperthyroidism and ophthalmopathy.

The sequencing used peripheral blood mononuclear cells (PBMCs), collected at new diagnosis, from a patient treated with antithyroid drugs. These receptors came from a woman in her twenties or thirties with Graves disease.

This sequence joins TRBV5-5 and TRBJ2-1; tentatively, D is TRBD1 or TRBD2 (7 bases each). This CDR3 is built from 17 residues. CDR1 is SGHKS, CDR2 YYEKEE, per germline (reference sequence). V dropped 3 bases and J dropped 2 bases, with 18 bases sitting between them. Here the CDR3 DNA reads TGTGCCAGCAGCTCCAGGGGGGGCGGGATTCCCTACAATGAGCAGTTCTTC. Protein: CASSSRGGGIPYNEQFF.

This clonotype was seen more than once but under ten times. Written as DNA, the CDR3 is TGTGCCAGTAGTACGACAGTTTTTGGCAATCAGCCCCAGCATTTT. Amino acids: CASSTTVFGNQPQHF. V usage is TRBV19 and J usage is TRBJ1-5; possible D gene TRBD1, 5 bases. Trimming removed 4 bases at V and 2 bases at J, with 12 bases between. The V gene's germline CDR1 is LNHDA and CDR2 SQIVND (reference sequence). This CDR3 is 15 amino acids long. Drawing the rest from reference TRBV19 and TRBJ1-5, the complete variable domain is DGGITQSPKYLFRKEGQNVTLSCEQNLNHDAMYWYRQDPGQGLRLIYYSQIVNDFQKGDIAEGYSVSREKKESFPLTVTSAQKNPTAFYLCASSTTVFGNQPQHFGDGTRLSIL.

This clonotype was detected only a few times. One junction end disagrees with the germline gene, perhaps due to a read error. V gene TRBV4-1 combines with J gene TRBJ2-7; possibly TRBD1 for D (6 bases). There are 12 residues in the CDR3. CDR1 MGHRA and CDR2 YSYEKL come from the germline V gene. CDR3 coding DNA: TGCGCCAGCAGCCAACTCAGGGGCGAGCAATACTTC. As protein: CASSQLRGEQYF.

With respect to this clonotype: A far larger clone is just one base off, so this is likely a read error. The CDR3 end shows no conserved phenylalanine or tryptophan, and so a read error is likely. The chain carries TRBV7-8 and TRBJ2-5, with 14 bases lining up with TRBD2. Germline V gene data show CDR1 as SGHVS and CDR2 as FQNEAQ. The J segment lost 8 bases and the V segment lost 6 bases, leaving 11 bases of the junction unmatched. This CDR3 region has 16 residues. CDR3 DNA: TGTGCCAGCAGTGATGGGACTAGCGGGAGTAGGAGTACCCAGTACCTC. Its translation: CASSDGTSGSRSTQYL.

This sequence joins TRBV5-6 and TRBJ1-1, with D hard to call. There are 14 residues in the CDR3. The V and J ends lost 4 bases and 6 bases respectively, with 16 bases between them. Germline CDR1 and CDR2: SGHDT and YYEEEE. The CDR3 nucleotides read TGTGCCAGCAGCCCCCGGAGCAATCGGGCTGAAGCTTTCTTT. It specifies CASSPRSNRAEAFF.